This TCR beta chain was documented in a study of T-cell reconstitution after alpha-beta-depleted transplantation in children. The CDR3 has 18 amino acids. CDR1 is ENHRY, CDR2 SYGVKD, per germline. V lost 3 bases, J lost 3 bases, and 13 bases stayed unmatched. Unique molecular identifiers featured in how the TCRbeta library was prepared. TCRdb redid the calling of the PCR reads with MiXCR, one entry per CDR3 protein. The repertoire has about 590,000 distinct CDR3 sequences, around 13% of them found once; the top ten carry about 2%. Sample: PBMCs, mostly from graft donor cells, taken 360 days after TCRalphabeta/CD19-depleted stem cell transplant. The origin of this receptor is a male patient between 10 and 17 years old who had a stem cell transplant for acute myeloid leukemia, so the T cells may come from the graft donor. The V and J genes are TRBV10-3 and TRBJ2-3; the match to TRBD2 covers 9 bases. Here the CDR3 DNA reads TGTGCCATCAGTGACCCCAACCCTCGCGGGAGGGCGACAGATACGCAGTATTTT. Amino acid sequence: CAISDPNPRGRATDTQYF.